The 14 T cell receptor beta chains reported below all come from one sample, sequenced in a study of cytomegalovirus exposure and HLA in healthy donors. Sequenced by immunoSEQ multiplex PCR; TCRdb stores in-frame clones only, minus some. This table has approximately 280,000 clones, around nine tenths appearing once. What was sequenced was PBMCs. Every receptor here comes from a woman aged 18 to 35 in good health and CMV-seronegative.

This clone showed up just once. V is TRBV27 and J is TRBJ1-4; 7 positions match TRBD1. Per the germline V gene, CDR1 is MNHEY and CDR2 is SMNVEV (reference sequence). This CDR3 contains 13 residues. The V gene end was trimmed by 4 bases and the J gene end by 12 bases; junction bases not matched to a gene: 8. This CDR3 is CASSSVQRGQLFF. The DNA of the CDR3 is TGTGCCAGCAGTTCGGTCCAGAGGGGGCAACTGTTTTTT.

The rearrangement uses TRBV9 and TRBJ2-7; D unclear. The CDR3 runs 14 residues. The germline V gene has CDR1 SGDLS and CDR2 YYNGEE. Trimming stripped 2 bases from V and 3 bases from J, with 12 bases between. CDR3 residues: CASSVGEISYEQYF. The CDR3 DNA follows: TGTGCCAGCAGCGTCGGAGAGATTAGCTACGAGCAGTACTTC. The whole variable domain, filled in from reference TRBV9 and TRBJ2-7, reads DSGVTQTPKHLITATGQRVTLRCSPRSGDLSVYWYQQSLDQGLQFLIQYYNGEERAKGNILERFSAQQFPDLHSELNLSSLELGDSALYFCASSVGEISYEQYFGPGTRLTVT.

The rearrangement joins TRBV4-1 to TRBJ2-1; TRBD1 is a possible D gene (6 bases). Trimming shortened V by 4 bases and J by 5 bases, and 18 bases separated the two germline ends. CDR3 size: 16 residues. From germline, CDR1 is MGHRA and CDR2 YSYEKL. Here the CDR3 DNA reads TGCGCCAGCAGCCTTTCGATTAGCAGGGGCCACAATGAGCAGTTCTTC. Translation gives CASSLSISRGHNEQFF.

This clone came up once. The J gene is TRBJ2-3, the V gene TRBV28, with 8 bases fitting TRBD1. There are 14 residues in the CDR3. V lost 9 bases and J lost 3; bases outside the gene matches: 8. The germline CDR1 and CDR2 sequences are MDHEN and SYDVKM. The CDR3, as DNA: TGTGCCAGTAAACCAGGGGGCGCAACAGATACGCAGTATTTT. The encoded protein is CASKPGGATDTQYF.

About this clone: This could be a read error, since a much larger clone is one nucleotide away. This rearrangement joins TRBV7-6 to TRBJ2-7, with 8 bases lining up with TRBD1. CDR1 and CDR2 from the germline V gene are SGHVS and FNYEAQ. After removal of 5 bases from V and 3 bases from J, the junction contained 6 bases not matched to a gene. This CDR3 region has 14 residues. The CDR3 spells CASSLGQGDYEQYF. CDR3 in DNA: TGTGCCAGCAGCCTTGGACAGGGCGACTACGAGCAGTACTTC.

For the CDR3, the DNA is TGTGCCAGCAGATGGGACAGCCTCAATGAAAAACTGTTTTTT. Translating gives CASRWDSLNEKLFF. V and J are TRBV6-5 and TRBJ1-4; 7 nucleotides align to TRBD1. CDR1 is MNHEY, CDR2 SVGAGI, per germline. The J segment lost 5 bases and the V segment lost 6 bases, leaving 6 bases of the junction unmatched. CDR3 length equals 14 residues.

J is TRBJ2-7 and V is TRBV28, with 10 nucleotides matching TRBD2. V shed 7 bases, J shed 4 bases, and the junction held 4 bases outside the gene matches. The germline CDR1 and CDR2 sequences are MDHEN and SYDVKM. The CDR3 extends over 13 amino acids. CDR3 in amino acids: CASTRTSGYEQYF. Here the CDR3 DNA reads TGTGCCAGCACCCGGACTAGCGGTTACGAGCAGTACTTC.

The chain combines TRBV7-8 with TRBJ2-1; weak D call: TRBD1 (6 bases). The CDR3 totals 14 residues. The germline V gene encodes CDR1 SGHVS and CDR2 FQNEAQ. Trimming stripped 1 base from V and 9 bases from J, with 13 bases between. The CDR3 DNA reads TGTGCCAGCAGCTTAGACCAGGGGTCCGGTGAGCAGTTCTTC. It yields the protein CASSLDQGSGEQFF.

CDR3 DNA: TGTGCCAGCAGCTTAGGGGAGGAGGGCTACACCTTC. Its translation is CASSLGEEGYTF. This rearrangement joins TRBV7-8 to TRBJ1-2; D gene unclear. Per germline, CDR1 SGHVS and CDR2 FQNEAQ. The CDR3 totals 12 residues. V lost 1 base, J lost 8 bases, and 8 bases lay in between.

J is TRBJ1-2 and V is TRBV19, with D tentatively TRBD1 (6 bases). Germline V lookup: CDR1 LNHDA, CDR2 SQIVND (reference sequence). The CDR3 is 13 residues long. Trimming shortened V by 0 bases and J by 13 bases, and 15 bases separated the two germline ends. The CDR3, as DNA: TGTGCCAGTAGTATAGATCGAGGGGGATCCGGCACCTTC. Protein sequence: CASSIDRGGSGTF.

CDR3 sequence: CASRLAGLGADTQYF. CDR3 DNA sequence: TGTGCCAGCAGGCTAGCGGGCTTAGGGGCAGATACGCAGTATTTT. V gene TRBV6-1 combines with J gene TRBJ2-3; TRBD2 matches 8 bases. Per the germline V gene, CDR1 is MNHNS and CDR2 is SASEGT. The V and J ends lost 6 bases and 4 bases, in that order; junction bases with no gene match: 9. The CDR3 runs 15 residues.

The chain joins TRBV9 to TRBJ2-7, with 12 bases aligning to TRBD2. The trim removed 5 bases at V and 2 bases at J, leaving 2 bases unmatched. Germline V gene lookup returns CDR1 SGDLS and CDR2 YYNGEE. The CDR3 is 14 amino acids. The CDR3 coding sequence is TGTGCCAGCAGTAGGACTAGCGGGACCTACGAGCAGTACTTC. As protein: CASSRTSGTYEQYF. Together with reference TRBV9 and TRBJ2-7, the CDR3 gives the full variable domain: DSGVTQTPKHLITATGQRVTLRCSPRSGDLSVYWYQQSLDQGLQFLIQYYNGEERAKGNILERFSAQQFPDLHSELNLSSLELGDSALYFCASSRTSGTYEQYFGPGTRLTVT.

This clone came up a few times. The V gene is TRBV7-2, the J gene TRBJ1-1; possibly TRBD1 for D (5 bases). Trimming pared 3 bases from V and 3 bases from J, leaving 8 bases between. CDR3 length: 13 amino acids. CDR1 is SGHTA, CDR2 FQGNSA, per germline. The CDR3 spells CASSLQGYTEAFF. The CDR3, as DNA: TGTGCCAGCAGCTTGCAGGGATACACTGAAGCTTTCTTT.

The rearrangement joins TRBV4-3 to TRBJ1-2; maybe TRBD1 (6 bases). V lost 4 bases and J 1 base, leaving 10 bases between the germline ends. Germline CDR1 and CDR2: LGHNA and YSLEER. CDR3 length: 14 residues. The CDR3 DNA reads TGCGCCAGCAGCCCTGGACAGATTAACTATGGCTACACCTTC. This translates into CASSPGQINYGYTF.